This is a list of T cell receptor beta chains from one sample in a study of T-cell memory formation after mild COVID-19. A single record per CDR3 protein comes from TCRdb applying MiXCR to the 5' RACE reads. The table shows over 120,000 distinct CDR3 sequences, with 15% to 20% occurring only once. The sequenced sample consisted of PBMCs or a T cell subset sorted from them (not recorded which). Every receptor here comes from an adult woman who had mild COVID-19 (a few samples of this study predate the infection). Cell type and time point are not known. Each CDR3 is given with its conserved first and last residue. D genes are given only for firm matches. Where a row states a size, it is once, few, many or the class of an expanded clone; other rows omit it.

v_gene	j_gene	abundance	d_gene	CDR3nt	CDR3aa
TRBV9	TRBJ2-2	few	TRBD2	TGTGCCAGCAGCTTAGAGGGAGCGGGAGTAATCGGGGAGCTGTTTTTT	CASSLEGAGVIGELFF
TRBV2	TRBJ2-1	.	.	TGTGCCAGCAGCCCGGGAGAGGGGTTCTTC	CASSPGEGFF
TRBV5-1	TRBJ2-2	few	.	TGCGCCAGCCAAAAGAACACCGGGGAGCTGTTTTTT	CASQKNTGELFF
TRBV5-6	TRBJ1-1	many	.	TGTGCCAGCAGCTTGGTTTCCGCGAACACTGAAGCTTTCTTT	CASSLVSANTEAFF
TRBV5-1	TRBJ2-7	.	TRBD1	TGCGCCAGCAGCTCAGGACAGGGTGGCTACGAGCAGTACTTC	CASSSGQGGYEQYF
TRBV7-2	TRBJ2-7	few	TRBD2	TGTGCCAGCAGCATGGGACTAGCGGCCCACGAGCAGTACTTC	CASSMGLAAHEQYF
TRBV10-3	TRBJ1-5	.	.	TGTGCCATCAGTGAGGTCGGAGGGACCCAGCATTTT	CAISEVGGTQHF
TRBV5-1	TRBJ2-3	.	.	TGCGCCAGCAGCTTGGCCGGAGGCAGGGGCCCCCGGTCGGTAAACACAGATACGCAGTATTTT	CASSLAGGRGPRSVNTDTQYF
TRBV7-8	TRBJ1-2	few	.	TGTGCCAGCAGCAAGACAGCTAACTATGGCTACACCTTC	CASSKTANYGYTF
TRBV24-1	TRBJ2-1	few	.	TGTGCCACCAGTGATTTGTCGGCTAGCAATGAGCAGTTCTTC	CATSDLSASNEQFF
TRBV6-5	TRBJ1-1	few	.	TGTGCCAGCAGTTCCTACACCGGTAGGGCTTTCTTT	CASSSYTGRAFF
TRBV5-1	TRBJ2-3	.	.	TGCGCCAGCAGCTTGGGTGCCACCGCTACAGATACGCAGTATTTT	CASSLGATATDTQYF
TRBV12-3/TRBV12-4	TRBJ2-3	.	TRBD2	TGTGCCAGCAGCGAGAGCGGGAGGGCATCTAGCACAGATACGCAGTATTTT	CASSESGRASSTDTQYF
TRBV6-6	TRBJ2-3	.	.	TGTGCCAGCAGTTACTCAGCAGAGAGAATTTTCACAGATACGCAGTATTTT	CASSYSAERIFTDTQYF
TRBV7-9	TRBJ1-5	.	.	TGTGCCGGCAGTCCGACTCAGGTCGGTCAGCCCCAGCATTTT	CAGSPTQVGQPQHF
TRBV20-1	TRBJ2-7	few	.	TGCAGTGCTGGAGTACCGGGAAGCCTCTCCTACGAGCAGTACTTC	CSAGVPGSLSYEQYF
TRBV18	TRBJ2-1	.	TRBD2	TGTGCCAGCTCACTCTCCGGGACTAGCAAGAATGAGCAGTTCTTC	CASSLSGTSKNEQFF
TRBV7-2	TRBJ2-3	few	.	TGTGCCAGCAGCTCCTGGGTTGCCCCAGATACGCAGTATTTT	CASSSWVAPDTQYF
TRBV6-1	TRBJ1-1	.	.	TGTGCCGAGGGGGTTGGGGGTTGGGAAGCTTTCTTT	CAEGVGGWEAFF
TRBV5-4	TRBJ2-4	.	TRBD2	TGTGCCAGCAGCTTGGTTCCTAGCGGAGCCAAAAACATTCAGTACTTC	CASSLVPSGAKNIQYF
TRBV7-8	TRBJ1-4	few	.	TGTGCCAGCAATCGCCGGGGCAGCTACAATGAAAAACTGTTTTTT	CASNRRGSYNEKLFF
TRBV20-1	TRBJ2-7	.	TRBD2	TGCAGTGCTAGAGACGGGAGGGCCATTTACGAGCAGTACTTC	CSARDGRAIYEQYF
TRBV6-2/TRBV6-3	TRBJ2-4	.	.	TGTGCCAGCAGTTACAGCCGACCCCTCCCCTCGGGCCCCGTGCAAGAGTACTTC	CASSYSRPLPSGPVQEYF
TRBV24-1	TRBJ2-3	few	.	TGTGCCACCGGAAAGACAGGCAGGACAGATACGCAGTATTTT	CATGKTGRTDTQYF
TRBV15	TRBJ1-5	many	.	TGTGCCACCAGGAGGGGGGAGGCGAGGTATGGTGGCAATCAGCCCCAGCATTTT	CATRRGEARYGGNQPQHF
TRBV11-3	TRBJ1-2	.	TRBD1	TGTGCCAGCAGCCCCGGGACAGACCCTTATGGCTACACCTTC	CASSPGTDPYGYTF